Shown below are 16 T cell receptor beta chains from a single sample sequenced in a study of T-cell reconstitution after alpha-beta-depleted transplantation in children. Unique molecular identifiers were built into the TCRbeta library. A single record per CDR3 protein comes from TCRdb applying MiXCR to the PCR reads. The table lists 45,000 to 55,000 distinct CDR3 sequences, approximately 8.7% of them singletons. Sequencing was performed on PBMCs, mostly from graft donor cells, taken 60 days after TCRalphabeta/CD19-depleted stem cell transplant. The receptors here all came from a male patient aged 2 to 10 who had a stem cell transplant for chronic granulomatous disease, so the T cells may come from the graft donor.

In its sample, this clonotype was seen a few times. V usage is TRBV7-9 and J usage is TRBJ2-1, with no clear D. The germline gives CDR1 SEHNR, CDR2 FQNEAQ (reference sequence). This CDR3 is built from 11 residues. V lost 5 bases and J 9 bases, leaving 8 bases between the germline ends. CDR3 sequence: CASSLISEQFF. CDR3 in DNA: TGTGCCAGCAGCCTAATTTCTGAGCAGTTCTTC. Looking up the rest from reference TRBV7-9 and TRBJ2-1 gives the full variable domain: DTGVSQNPRHKITKRGQNVTFRCDPISEHNRLYWYRQTLGQGPEFLTYFQNEAQLEKSRLLSDRFSAERPKGSFSTLEIQRTEQGDSAMYLCASSLISEQFFGPGTRLTVL.

This clonotype has ten or more counts. The V call is TRBV7-9, the J call TRBJ2-1, with no clear D. The V end was cut by 5 bases, the J end by 8 bases, with 4 bases between. The CDR3 is made up of 10 amino acids. Per germline, CDR1 SEHNR and CDR2 FQNEAQ (reference sequence). CDR3 nucleotides: TGTGCCAGCAGCGACTATGAGCAGTTCTTC. This sequence encodes CASSDYEQFF.

This clonotype showed up many times. This chain uses TRBV5-5 with TRBJ2-1; a weak D match, TRBD2 (7 bases). The ends were cut back, 0 bases at V and 6 bases at J, with 22 bases in the middle. The CDR3 contains 18 residues. Germline lookup yields CDR1 SGHKS and CDR2 YYEKEE (reference sequence). The CDR3 DNA is TGTGCCAGCAGCTTGGCCTGGGGTCGGCGGGGGCTATCCAATGAGCAGTTCTTC. Amino acid sequence: CASSLAWGRRGLSNEQFF.

This clonotype came up many times. DNA for the CDR3: TGTGCCACCATCCGACCGGGACTAGCGGGAGGGGCTAGCACAGATACGCAGTATTTT. Protein sequence: CATIRPGLAGGASTDTQYF. The chain carries TRBV15 and TRBJ2-3; 16 nucleotides match TRBD2. Trimming removed 7 bases from V and 0 bases from J; junction bases left unmatched: 10. CDR1 is LNHNV, CDR2 YYDKDF, per germline (reference sequence). The CDR3 has 19 residues. Variable domain in full (rest from reference TRBV15 and TRBJ2-3): DAMVIQNPRYQVTQFGKPVTLSCSQTLNHNVMYWYQQKSSQAPKLLFHYYDKDFNNEADTPDNFQSRRPNTSFCFLDIRSPGLGDTAMYLCATIRPGLAGGASTDTQYFGPGTRLTVL.

This chain joins TRBV6-5 and TRBJ2-1; D gene uncertain. The germline V gene encodes CDR1 MNHEY and CDR2 SVGAGI. V was shortened by 2 bases and J by 0 bases, with 14 bases between the two germline ends. The CDR3 is 17 amino acids. CDR3 loop: CASSYDSFMASYNEQFF. CDR3 coding DNA: TGTGCCAGCAGTTACGACTCGTTTATGGCCTCCTACAATGAGCAGTTCTTC.

This clonotype was seen many times. This chain uses TRBV5-1 with TRBJ1-1; 9 bases agree with TRBD1. Losses at the gene ends were 7 bases for V and 4 bases for J; bases not matched to a gene: 8. The germline V gene encodes CDR1 SGHRS and CDR2 YFSETQ. The CDR3 length is 14 residues. CDR3 loop: CASSMRQGGTEAFF. The CDR3 bases are TGCGCCAGCTCCATGAGACAGGGGGGCACTGAAGCTTTCTTT.

J is TRBJ2-1 and V is TRBV5-4, with 10 bases matching TRBD2. V was clipped by 0 bases and J by 5 bases; unmatched bases: 5. This CDR3 is 16 amino acids long. Germline-derived CDR1 and CDR2 are SGHNT and YYREEE (reference sequence). The CDR3 DNA reads as TGTGCCAGCAGCTTGGCCGGGGGACTAGCGAACAATGAGCAGTTCTTC. Its protein product is CASSLAGGLANNEQFF.

This clonotype was observed many times. The V call is TRBV6-1, the J call TRBJ1-1; D call uncertain. Germline V gives CDR1 MNHNS, CDR2 SASEGT. V lost 8 bases, J lost 11 bases, and 18 bases lay in between. The CDR3 covers 12 residues. The CDR3 protein is CASVQAIAGAFF. The CDR3 DNA follows: TGTGCCAGCGTACAAGCGATCGCGGGTGCTTTCTTT.

This clonotype was recorded at least ten times. The rearrangement joins TRBV20-1 to TRBJ2-7; D is possibly TRBD1 or TRBD2 (5 bases each). Between the trimmed V and J ends, which lost 6 bases and 2 bases, there was a span of 14 bases. Germline V gene data show CDR1 as DFQATT and CDR2 as SNEGSKA (reference sequence). There are 13 residues in the CDR3. This CDR3 is CSAQGDGAYEQYF. CDR3 DNA: TGCAGTGCCCAAGGGGACGGAGCCTACGAGCAGTACTTC.

This clonotype was recorded a few times. The chain links TRBV30 to TRBJ2-1, with TRBD2 matching over 7 bases. CDR1 is GTSNPN and CDR2 is SVGIG in the germline V gene (reference sequence). CDR3 length: 16 residues. The J segment lost 10 bases and the V segment lost 5 bases, leaving 20 bases of the junction unmatched. CDR3 bases: TGTGCCTGGGGACTAGACGGCAGTAGTCGGGAATGGGAGCAGTTCTTC. Its protein product is CAWGLDGSSREWEQFF.

The rearrangement uses TRBV6-5 and TRBJ1-2; D not certain. CDR1 is MNHEY, CDR2 SVGAGI, per germline. V gave up 4 bases and J gave up 5 bases, with 17 bases separating them. CDR3 size: 15 residues. The CDR3 nucleotides read TGTGCCAGCAGTTCCTACACTGAAGCTAGATATGGCTACACCTTC. It encodes CASSSYTEARYGYTF.

This clonotype occurred a few times. V and J are TRBV20-1 and TRBJ2-7; D tentatively reads TRBD1 or TRBD2 (6 bases each). Germline CDR1 and CDR2: DFQATT and SNEGSKA (reference sequence). This CDR3 comprises 12 residues. The ends were cut back, 3 bases at V and 4 bases at J, with 10 bases in the middle. The CDR3, as DNA: TGCAGTGCTAGGGAGGGGGGATACGAGCAGTACTTC. Encoded protein: CSAREGGYEQYF.

There are many counts of this clonotype. V gene TRBV9 combines with J gene TRBJ2-5; 13 bases fit TRBD2. J gave up 5 bases and V 4 bases, and 11 bases lay outside the gene matches. CDR1 and CDR2 from the germline V gene are SGDLS and YYNGEE. The CDR3 is 17 amino acids. This chain's CDR3 is CASSTRGLAGVRETQYF. CDR3 nucleotides: TGTGCCAGCAGCACCCGCGGACTAGCGGGAGTACGTGAGACCCAGTACTTC.

About this clonotype itself: A much larger clonotype is one base distant, so this may be a read error. J is TRBJ2-5 and V is TRBV20-1; D is ambiguous. The CDR3 runs 12 residues. The germline gives CDR1 DFQATT, CDR2 SNEGSKA (reference sequence). V lost 6 bases to trimming and J lost 5 bases, with 13 bases between them. CDR3 loop: CSAGRLGETQYF. In nucleotides, the CDR3 is TGCAGTGCCGGGCGGCTGGGGGAGACCCAGTACTTC.

This clonotype has more than one count but fewer than ten. The CDR3 coding sequence is TGTGCCAGCAGTGCCCACCGGGACAGGGCCCCCTACACCTTC. This sequence encodes CASSAHRDRAPYTF. This sequence joins TRBV27 and TRBJ1-2; 9 bases match TRBD1. This CDR3 comprises 14 residues. V trimming: 5 bases; J trimming: 10 bases; junction bases outside the gene matches: 11. Germline V lookup: CDR1 MNHEY, CDR2 SMNVEV (reference sequence).

V and J are TRBV7-8 and TRBJ1-5; possibly TRBD1 for D (5 bases). CDR1 is SGHVS, CDR2 FQNEAQ, per germline. This CDR3 is built from 17 residues. V was trimmed by 1 base and J by 4 bases, leaving 17 bases between them. CDR3 sequence (DNA): TGTGCCAGCAGCTTAGGGGGGGGAGGGAACCCAAATCAGCCCCAGCATTTT. Translation: CASSLGGGGNPNQPQHF.